This is a list of T cell receptor beta chains from one sample in a study of blood T cell repertoires in COVID-19. TCRdb keeps only in-frame clones here, not all; method: immunoSEQ multiplex PCR. The sample has some 180,000 clones; about 88% are singletons. The sequencing input was peripheral blood. All receptors come from a man in his forties or fifties with COVID-19, enrolled during active disease. Each CDR3 is given with its conserved first and last residue. D genes are given only for firm matches. Rows give clone size only sometimes, using once, few, many, or a class for an expanded clone.

TRBJ1-2,.,TRBV7-9,.,CASSLVQGNYGYTF,TGTGCCAGCAGCTTAGTACAGGGTAACTATGGCTACACCTTC
TRBJ2-2,.,TRBV6-6,.,CASSYLDRMGGELFF,TGTGCCAGCAGTTACCTAGACAGGATGGGCGGGGAGCTGTTTTTT
TRBJ2-7,.,TRBV5-1,.,CASSLDMVLGVSYEQYF,TGCGCCAGCAGCTTGGATATGGTGCTTGGAGTGTCCTACGAGCAGTACTTC
TRBJ2-5,.,TRBV19,TRBD2,CASSSLAGLETQYF,TGTGCCAGTAGTTCGCTAGCGGGGTTGGAGACCCAGTACTTC
TRBJ2-3,.,TRBV2,.,CASSLDTQYF,TGTGCCAGCAGTCTTGATACGCAGTATTTT
TRBJ2-1,.,TRBV7-2,TRBD1,CASSLGQGSYNEQFF,TGTGCCAGCAGCTTAGGACAGGGCTCGTACAATGAGCAGTTCTTC
TRBJ2-1,.,TRBV2,TRBD2,CASSEGGGVGEQFF,TGTGCCAGCAGTGAGGGCGGGGGGGTTGGTGAGCAGTTCTTC
TRBJ2-2,.,TRBV7-7,TRBD2,CASSLGTSTGELFF,TGTGCTAGCAGCTTAGGGACTAGCACCGGGGAGCTGTTTTTT
TRBJ1-3,.,TRBV30,.,CAWSALGNTIYF,TGTGCCTGGAGTGCCCTCGGAAACACCATATATTTT
TRBJ2-5,.,TRBV14,.,CASSQDNRDRETQYF,TGTGCCAGCAGCCAAGATAACAGGGATCGGGAGACCCAGTACTTC
TRBJ2-1,.,TRBV24-1,TRBD2,CATSGTSGRGEQFF,TGTGCCACCAGTGGGACTAGCGGGAGGGGTGAGCAGTTCTTC
TRBJ2-7,.,TRBV2,TRBD2,CASSERLAVSYEQYF,TGTGCCAGCAGTGAAAGGCTAGCGGTATCCTACGAGCAGTACTTC
TRBJ2-5,.,TRBV19,.,CASGPGRETQYF,TGTGCCAGTGGGCCAGGTAGGGAGACCCAGTACTTC
TRBJ2-1,.,TRBV19,TRBD2,CASSGPGGEQFF,TGTGCCAGTAGTGGGCCGGGGGGTGAGCAGTTCTTC
TRBJ2-5,few,TRBV4-2,TRBD2,CASSQNPASGGPYQETQYF,TGTGCCAGCAGCCAAAACCCGGCTAGCGGGGGGCCCTACCAAGAGACCCAGTACTTC
TRBJ1-2,once,TRBV6-9,.,CASSYRTGGNYGYTF,TGTGCCAGCAGTTATAGAACGGGGGGGAACTATGGCTACACCTTC
TRBJ1-3,.,TRBV14,.,CASSQPGSGNTIYF,TGTGCCAGCAGCCAACCAGGGTCTGGAAACACCATATATTTT
TRBJ2-5,.,TRBV10-3,TRBD1,CAISSTGGETQYF,TGTGCCATCAGTTCAACAGGGGGAGAGACCCAGTACTTC
TRBJ2-1,few,TRBV7-7,TRBD2,CASSLGVTPGGEQFF,TGTGCTAGCAGCTTAGGGGTGACTCCGGGAGGTGAGCAGTTCTTC
TRBJ2-7,once,TRBV18,TRBD2,CASSPPGLAVYEQYF,TGTGCCAGCTCACCACCGGGACTAGCGGTATACGAGCAGTACTTC
TRBJ2-3,.,TRBV4-1,.,CASSPLDRGDYTQYF,TGCGCCAGCAGCCCTCTGGACAGAGGGGATTATACGCAGTATTTT
TRBJ1-4,.,TRBV30,TRBD1,CAWRRQGNEKLFF,TGTGCCTGGCGACGACAGGGTAATGAAAAACTGTTTTTT
TRBJ1-1,.,TRBV19,TRBD1,CATSDRVNTEAFF,TGTGCCACATCGGACAGGGTGAACACTGAAGCTTTCTTT
TRBJ2-7,.,TRBV19,TRBD2,CASSDPGLAGHSYEQYF,TGTGCCAGTTCCGATCCGGGACTAGCGGGGCACTCCTACGAGCAGTACTTC
TRBJ1-2,.,TRBV19,TRBD1,CASSLGNRHRGFGYTF,TGTGCCAGTAGCCTCGGTAACCGTCACAGGGGGTTTGGCTACACCTTC
TRBJ2-1,.,TRBV9,TRBD2,CASSVGASGVYGEQFF,TGTGCCAGCAGCGTAGGGGCTAGCGGGGTTTACGGTGAGCAGTTCTTC
TRBJ1-2,.,TRBV28,.,CASRLPGGGYGYTF,TGTGCCAGCAGGCTGCCTGGGGGCGGGTATGGCTACACCTTC
TRBJ2-7,.,TRBV18,.,CASSPRAGDDYEQYF,TGTGCCAGCTCACCAAGGGCAGGGGATGACTACGAGCAGTACTTC
TRBJ2-7,.,TRBV7-2,TRBD2,CASSLAGRGVSYEQYF,TGTGCCAGCAGCTTAGCGGGGCGGGGGGTCTCCTACGAGCAGTACTTC
TRBJ2-5,.,TRBV10-3,.,CAISESRQQETQYF,TGTGCCATCAGTGAGTCGCGGCAGCAAGAGACCCAGTACTTC
TRBJ1-5,.,TRBV27,TRBD1,CASRPGQGYNQPQHF,TGTGCCAGCAGACCAGGACAGGGCTACAATCAGCCCCAGCATTTT
TRBJ2-5,.,TRBV19,.,CASSTPSAGGETQYF,TGTGCCAGTAGTACCCCCTCCGCGGGTGGAGAGACCCAGTACTTC
TRBJ2-7,few,TRBV3-1/TRBV3-2,.,CASSQGLVSHEQYF,TGTGCCAGCAGCCAAGGACTAGTTTCCCACGAGCAGTACTTC
TRBJ2-3,.,TRBV7-2,TRBD2,CASSSLAGSTDTQYF,TGTGCCAGCAGCTCACTAGCGGGAAGCACAGATACGCAGTATTTT
TRBJ2-5,.,TRBV7-9,.,CASSLAAETQYF,TGTGCCAGCAGCTTAGCGGCAGAGACCCAGTACTTC
TRBJ1-1,.,TRBV6-5,.,CASSTRQKNTEAFF,TGTGCCAGCAGTACCCGACAGAAGAACACTGAAGCTTTCTTT
TRBJ2-3,.,TRBV7-2,.,CASSLGGHRTDTQYF,TGTGCCAGCAGCTTAGGAGGCCACCGCACAGATACGCAGTATTTT